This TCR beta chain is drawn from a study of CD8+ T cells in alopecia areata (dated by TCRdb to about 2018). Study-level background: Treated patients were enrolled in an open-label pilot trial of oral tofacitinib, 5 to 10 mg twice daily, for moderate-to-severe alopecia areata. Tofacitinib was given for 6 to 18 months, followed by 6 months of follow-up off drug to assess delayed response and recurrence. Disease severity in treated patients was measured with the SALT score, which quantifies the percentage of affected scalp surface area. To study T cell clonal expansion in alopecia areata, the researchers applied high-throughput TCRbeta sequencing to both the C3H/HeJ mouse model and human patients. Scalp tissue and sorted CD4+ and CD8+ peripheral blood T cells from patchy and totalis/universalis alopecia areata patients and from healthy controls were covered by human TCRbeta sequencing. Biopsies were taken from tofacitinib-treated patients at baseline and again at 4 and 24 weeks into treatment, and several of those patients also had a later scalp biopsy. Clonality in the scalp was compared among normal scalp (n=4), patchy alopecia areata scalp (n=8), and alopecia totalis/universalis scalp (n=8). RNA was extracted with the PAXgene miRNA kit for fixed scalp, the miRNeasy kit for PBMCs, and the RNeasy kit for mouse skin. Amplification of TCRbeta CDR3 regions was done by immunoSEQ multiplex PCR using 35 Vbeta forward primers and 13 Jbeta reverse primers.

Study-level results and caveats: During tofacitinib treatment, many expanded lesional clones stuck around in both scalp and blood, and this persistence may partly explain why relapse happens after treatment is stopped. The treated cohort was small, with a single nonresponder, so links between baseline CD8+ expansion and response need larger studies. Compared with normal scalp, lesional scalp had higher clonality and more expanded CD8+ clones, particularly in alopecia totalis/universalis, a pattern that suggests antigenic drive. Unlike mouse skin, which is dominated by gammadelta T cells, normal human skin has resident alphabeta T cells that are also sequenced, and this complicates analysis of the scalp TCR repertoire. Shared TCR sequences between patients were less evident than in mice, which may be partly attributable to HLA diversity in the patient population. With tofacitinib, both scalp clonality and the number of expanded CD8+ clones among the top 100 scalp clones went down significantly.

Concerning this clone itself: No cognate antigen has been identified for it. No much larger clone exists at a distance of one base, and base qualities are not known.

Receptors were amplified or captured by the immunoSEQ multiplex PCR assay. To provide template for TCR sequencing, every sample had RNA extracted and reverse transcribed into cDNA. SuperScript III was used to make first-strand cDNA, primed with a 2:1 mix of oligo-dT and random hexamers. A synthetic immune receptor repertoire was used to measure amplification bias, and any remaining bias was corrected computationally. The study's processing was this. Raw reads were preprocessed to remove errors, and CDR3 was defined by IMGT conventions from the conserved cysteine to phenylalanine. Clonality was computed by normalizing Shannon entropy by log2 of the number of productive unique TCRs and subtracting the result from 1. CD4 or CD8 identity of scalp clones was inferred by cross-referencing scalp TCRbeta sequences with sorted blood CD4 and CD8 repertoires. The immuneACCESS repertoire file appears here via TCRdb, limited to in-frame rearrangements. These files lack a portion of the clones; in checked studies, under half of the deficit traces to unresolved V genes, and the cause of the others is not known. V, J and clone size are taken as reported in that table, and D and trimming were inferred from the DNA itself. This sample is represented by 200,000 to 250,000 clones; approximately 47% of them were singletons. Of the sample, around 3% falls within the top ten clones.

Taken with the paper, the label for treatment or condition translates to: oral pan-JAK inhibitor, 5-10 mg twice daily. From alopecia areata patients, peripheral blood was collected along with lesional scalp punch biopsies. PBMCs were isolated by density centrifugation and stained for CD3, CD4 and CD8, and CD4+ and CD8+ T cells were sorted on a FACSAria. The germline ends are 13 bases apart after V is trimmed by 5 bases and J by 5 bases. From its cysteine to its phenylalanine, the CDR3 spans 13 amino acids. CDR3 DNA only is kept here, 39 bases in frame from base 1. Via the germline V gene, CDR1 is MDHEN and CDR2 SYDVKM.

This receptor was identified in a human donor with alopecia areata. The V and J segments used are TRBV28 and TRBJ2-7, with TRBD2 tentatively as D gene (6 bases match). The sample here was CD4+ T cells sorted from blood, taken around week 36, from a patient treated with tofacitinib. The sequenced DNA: TGTGCCAGCAGTCGCGTCACTAGCAACGAGCAGTACTTC. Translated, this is CASSRVTSNEQYF.